This T cell receptor (beta chain) was sequenced during a study of OX40 agonist ivuxolimab in advanced cancers. Study conclusions and caveats: Among some nonresponders, normalized T-cell clonal expansion was also low. At 0.1 to 3.0 mg/kg, CD4+ and CD8+ blood T cells expanded clonally by week 6.

To note about this clone: The antigen is not known.

V gave up 3 bases and J gave up 1 base, with 12 bases separating them. Germline lookup yields CDR1 LGHNA and CDR2 YSLEER. The CDR3 runs 15 residues. Anyone with autoimmune disease history or systemic immunosuppression was excluded. Sequencing used immunoSEQ multiplex PCR; TCRdb keeps in-frame clones, though not all of them. The table has 90,000 to 100,000 clones, about 91% seen once; the top ten hold 0.33%. The receptor comes from an adult with an advanced solid tumor such as melanoma, head and neck, liver or kidney cancer. This chain uses TRBV4-3 with TRBJ1-1, with a possible D match to TRBD1 (5 bases). This sample comprised CD4+ or CD8+ T cells sorted from blood, obtained in a trial of the OX40 agonist ivuxolimab. CDR3 residues: CASSHEGSTNTEAFF. CDR3 DNA: TGCGCCAGCAGCCACGAGGGGAGCACGAACACTGAAGCTTTCTTT.